Listed below are T cell receptor beta chains from one sample, sequenced in a study of PD-L1 blockade in urothelial cancer. Assay: immunoSEQ multiplex PCR; the TCRdb copy retains only in-frame clones and omits some. Of more than 40,000 clones listed, approximately 86% were seen once; the top ten hold about a sixth. This sample comprised PBMCs, obtained around atezolizumab (anti-PD-L1) treatment. The receptors originated from a man aged 55 to 70 with urothelial cancer. Each CDR3 is given with its conserved first and last residue. D genes are given only for firm matches. Clone size is given for some rows only: seen once, a few or many times, or a class if the clone is expanded.

v_call: TRBV5-8; clone_size: NA; d_call: TRBD1; j_call: TRBJ1-3; cdr3_aa: CASSLVPDRASGNTIYF; cdr3_nt: TGTGCCAGCAGCTTGGTTCCCGACAGGGCCTCTGGAAACACCATATATTTT
v_call: TRBV14; clone_size: NA; d_call: NA; j_call: TRBJ2-3; cdr3_aa: CASSQDSNFPNTQYF; cdr3_nt: TGTGCCAGCAGCCAAGATTCTAACTTTCCGAATACGCAGTATTTT
v_call: TRBV5-1; clone_size: NA; d_call: NA; j_call: TRBJ2-1; cdr3_aa: CASSLGGGLWSSRRNNEQFF; cdr3_nt: TGCGCCAGCAGCTTGGGCGGGGGCCTTTGGTCTAGCAGACGGAACAATGAGCAGTTCTTC
v_call: TRBV4-1; clone_size: NA; d_call: NA; j_call: TRBJ2-5; cdr3_aa: CASSQDAYPGETQYF; cdr3_nt: TGCGCCAGCAGCCAAGATGCCTACCCGGGGGAGACCCAGTACTTC
v_call: TRBV5-1; clone_size: NA; d_call: NA; j_call: TRBJ2-3; cdr3_aa: CASSLGEKYTDTQYF; cdr3_nt: TGCGCCAGCAGCTTGGGGGAGAAATACACAGATACGCAGTATTTT
v_call: TRBV6-1; clone_size: NA; d_call: TRBD1; j_call: TRBJ1-2; cdr3_aa: CASSQDRGYGYTF; cdr3_nt: TGTGCCAGCAGCCAGGACAGGGGATATGGCTACACCTTC
v_call: TRBV5-1; clone_size: NA; d_call: TRBD1; j_call: TRBJ1-5; cdr3_aa: CASSSSGQGDQPQHF; cdr3_nt: TGCGCCAGCAGCTCCTCGGGACAGGGAGATCAGCCCCAGCATTTT
v_call: TRBV7-8; clone_size: NA; d_call: NA; j_call: TRBJ1-6; cdr3_aa: CASSSPNRMDNSPLHF; cdr3_nt: TGTGCCAGCAGCAGCCCGAACAGGATGGATAATTCACCCCTCCACTTT
v_call: TRBV5-4; clone_size: NA; d_call: TRBD1; j_call: TRBJ2-7; cdr3_aa: CASSSDRGGYEQYF; cdr3_nt: TGTGCCAGCAGCTCAGACAGGGGTGGTTACGAGCAGTACTTC
v_call: TRBV6-5; clone_size: NA; d_call: TRBD1; j_call: TRBJ2-7; cdr3_aa: CASSYTIQGAYEQYF; cdr3_nt: TGTGCCAGCAGTTACACAATACAGGGGGCCTACGAGCAGTACTTC
v_call: TRBV29-1; clone_size: NA; d_call: NA; j_call: TRBJ2-1; cdr3_aa: CSVESGSGEQFF; cdr3_nt: TGCAGCGTGGAGTCGGGGAGCGGTGAGCAGTTCTTC
v_call: TRBV25-1; clone_size: NA; d_call: NA; j_call: TRBJ1-3; cdr3_aa: CASTRGMSSGNTIYF; cdr3_nt: TGTGCCAGCACTCGCGGGATGAGCTCTGGAAACACCATATATTTT
v_call: TRBV5-1; clone_size: NA; d_call: NA; j_call: TRBJ2-5; cdr3_aa: CASSGLKGEGETQYF; cdr3_nt: TGCGCCAGCAGCGGACTTAAGGGGGAGGGAGAGACCCAGTACTTC
v_call: TRBV6-4; clone_size: NA; d_call: NA; j_call: TRBJ1-1; cdr3_aa: CASSLLGGVTEAFF; cdr3_nt: TGTGCCAGCAGCCTCCTGGGGGGGGTCACTGAAGCTTTCTTT
v_call: TRBV2; clone_size: NA; d_call: TRBD2; j_call: TRBJ2-1; cdr3_aa: CASFVGGAFYNEQFF; cdr3_nt: TGTGCCAGCTTCGTCGGGGGGGCCTTCTACAATGAGCAGTTCTTC
v_call: TRBV4-2; clone_size: once; d_call: NA; j_call: TRBJ2-1; cdr3_aa: CASSQVGSAYNEQFF; cdr3_nt: TGTGCCAGCAGCCAAGTCGGGAGTGCCTACAATGAGCAGTTCTTC
v_call: TRBV5-1; clone_size: few; d_call: TRBD1; j_call: TRBJ1-2; cdr3_aa: CASSRGQGPYGYTF; cdr3_nt: TGCGCCAGCAGTCGTGGACAGGGCCCCTATGGCTACACCTTC
v_call: TRBV30; clone_size: NA; d_call: NA; j_call: TRBJ1-1; cdr3_aa: CAWGLATDTPPFF; cdr3_nt: TGTGCCTGGGGTCTCGCGACAGATACCCCACCTTTCTTT
v_call: TRBV5-6; clone_size: NA; d_call: TRBD1; j_call: TRBJ2-7; cdr3_aa: CASSLGQGAPYEQYF; cdr3_nt: TGTGCCAGCAGCCTCGGACAGGGGGCTCCCTACGAGCAGTACTTC
v_call: TRBV4-1; clone_size: once; d_call: TRBD1; j_call: TRBJ1-4; cdr3_aa: CASPPLVCDRDEKLFF; cdr3_nt: TGCGCCAGCCCACCACTCGTCTGCGACAGGGACGAAAAACTGTTTTTT
v_call: TRBV5-5; clone_size: NA; d_call: NA; j_call: TRBJ2-5; cdr3_aa: CASSPRGGTQETQYF; cdr3_nt: TGTGCCAGCAGCCCCAGAGGCGGCACACAAGAGACCCAGTACTTC
v_call: TRBV27; clone_size: NA; d_call: NA; j_call: TRBJ1-2; cdr3_aa: CASSLRPVAGRYGYTF; cdr3_nt: TGTGCCAGCAGTTTAAGGCCCGTCGCAGGGCGCTATGGCTACACCTTC
v_call: TRBV21-1; clone_size: NA; d_call: NA; j_call: TRBJ2-1; cdr3_aa: CASSSPLAYNEQFF; cdr3_nt: TGTGCCAGCAGCAGCCCGCTAGCTTACAATGAGCAGTTCTTC
v_call: TRBV7-8; clone_size: NA; d_call: NA; j_call: TRBJ2-3; cdr3_aa: CASSSGFRGTDTQYF; cdr3_nt: TGTGCCAGCAGCTCCGGGTTCCGAGGCACAGATACGCAGTATTTT
v_call: TRBV19; clone_size: NA; d_call: NA; j_call: TRBJ1-5; cdr3_aa: CASSIRDQPQHF; cdr3_nt: TGTGCCAGTAGTATCCGAGATCAGCCCCAGCATTTT
v_call: TRBV7-3; clone_size: NA; d_call: NA; j_call: TRBJ2-3; cdr3_aa: CASSLYSRTDTQYF; cdr3_nt: TGTGCCAGCAGCTTATACAGCCGCACAGATACGCAGTATTTT
v_call: TRBV6-5; clone_size: NA; d_call: NA; j_call: TRBJ2-7; cdr3_aa: CASSTRSFMAYEQYF; cdr3_nt: TGTGCCAGCAGTACGCGGAGTTTTATGGCCTACGAGCAGTACTTC
v_call: TRBV5-4; clone_size: NA; d_call: TRBD2; j_call: TRBJ2-3; cdr3_aa: CASSTGGERYSDTQYF; cdr3_nt: TGTGCCAGCAGCACGGGGGGTGAGAGGTATTCAGATACGCAGTATTTT
v_call: TRBV27; clone_size: NA; d_call: NA; j_call: TRBJ2-7; cdr3_aa: CASSLSRIGGAKQYF; cdr3_nt: TGTGCCAGCAGTTTAAGCCGTATAGGGGGGGCTAAGCAGTACTTC
v_call: TRBV18; clone_size: NA; d_call: TRBD1; j_call: TRBJ2-5; cdr3_aa: CASSPPEGGGGTQYF; cdr3_nt: TGTGCCAGCTCACCACCAGAAGGGGGCGGTGGGACCCAGTACTTC
v_call: TRBV19; clone_size: few; d_call: TRBD1; j_call: TRBJ1-5; cdr3_aa: CASSRTGTEASQPQHF; cdr3_nt: TGTGCCAGTAGTCGTACCGGGACAGAAGCCAGTCAGCCCCAGCATTTT
v_call: TRBV28; clone_size: NA; d_call: NA; j_call: TRBJ2-7; cdr3_aa: CASRAGVEQYF; cdr3_nt: TGTGCCAGCAGGGCAGGGGTTGAGCAGTACTTC
v_call: TRBV6-6; clone_size: NA; d_call: NA; j_call: TRBJ2-7; cdr3_aa: CASSYEAGYEQYF; cdr3_nt: TGTGCCAGCAGTTACGAGGCGGGCTACGAGCAGTACTTC
v_call: TRBV6-5; clone_size: NA; d_call: TRBD1; j_call: TRBJ2-3; cdr3_aa: CASSYYEGAPNTQYF; cdr3_nt: TGTGCCAGCAGTTACTACGAGGGGGCGCCGAATACGCAGTATTTT
v_call: TRBV7-2; clone_size: NA; d_call: TRBD1; j_call: TRBJ2-7; cdr3_aa: CASSSAGTGFSYEQYF; cdr3_nt: TGTGCCAGCAGCTCGGCCGGGACAGGGTTCTCCTACGAGCAGTACTTC
v_call: TRBV11-3; clone_size: NA; d_call: NA; j_call: TRBJ2-5; cdr3_aa: CASMGAETQYF; cdr3_nt: TGTGCCAGTATGGGAGCAGAGACCCAGTACTTC
v_call: TRBV15; clone_size: NA; d_call: NA; j_call: TRBJ1-2; cdr3_aa: CATSRGQQGYGYTF; cdr3_nt: TGTGCCACCAGCAGAGGCCAACAGGGCTATGGCTACACCTTC
v_call: TRBV10-2; clone_size: NA; d_call: TRBD1; j_call: TRBJ1-5; cdr3_aa: CASSAGQGKGNQPQHF; cdr3_nt: TGCGCCAGCAGTGCAGGACAGGGTAAGGGCAATCAGCCCCAGCATTTT
v_call: TRBV30; clone_size: NA; d_call: NA; j_call: TRBJ1-4; cdr3_aa: CAWSVVPPSGKLFF; cdr3_nt: TGTGCCTGGAGTGTCGTCCCACCAAGCGGAAAACTGTTTTTT
v_call: TRBV10-1; clone_size: NA; d_call: TRBD2; j_call: TRBJ2-1; cdr3_aa: CASSSTSGAIGQFF; cdr3_nt: TGCGCCAGCAGTTCTACTAGCGGGGCAATAGGGCAGTTCTTC